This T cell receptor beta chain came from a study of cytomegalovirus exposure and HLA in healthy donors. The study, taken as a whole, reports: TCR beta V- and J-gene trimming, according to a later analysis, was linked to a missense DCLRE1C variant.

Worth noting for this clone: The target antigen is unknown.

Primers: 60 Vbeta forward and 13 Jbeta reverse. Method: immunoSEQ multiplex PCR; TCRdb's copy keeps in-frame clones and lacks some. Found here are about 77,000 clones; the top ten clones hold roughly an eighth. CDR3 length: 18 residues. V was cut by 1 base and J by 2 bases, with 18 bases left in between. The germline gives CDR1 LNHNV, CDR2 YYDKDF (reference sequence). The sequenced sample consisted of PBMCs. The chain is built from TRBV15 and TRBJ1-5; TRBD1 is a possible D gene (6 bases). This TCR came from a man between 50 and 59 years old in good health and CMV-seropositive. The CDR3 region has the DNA TGTGCCACCAGCAGAGGGGCTTACAGGGCGGGAGGCAATCAGCCCCAGCATTTT. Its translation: CATSRGAYRAGGNQPQHF.